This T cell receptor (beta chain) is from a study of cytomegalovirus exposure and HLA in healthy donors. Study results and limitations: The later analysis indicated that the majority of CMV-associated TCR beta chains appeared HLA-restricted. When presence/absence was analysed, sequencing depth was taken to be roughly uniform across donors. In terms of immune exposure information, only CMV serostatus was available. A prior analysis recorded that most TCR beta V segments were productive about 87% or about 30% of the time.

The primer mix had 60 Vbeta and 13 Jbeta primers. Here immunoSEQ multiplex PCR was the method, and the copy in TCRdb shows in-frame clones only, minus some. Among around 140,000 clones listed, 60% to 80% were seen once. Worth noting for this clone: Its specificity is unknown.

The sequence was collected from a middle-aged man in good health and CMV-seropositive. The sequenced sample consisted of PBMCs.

CDR3 DNA sequence: TGTGCCAGTAATATGGGGCCGGGCACTGAAGCTTTCTTT. Translated: CASNMGPGTEAFF. The J gene is TRBJ1-1, the V gene TRBV19; possibly TRBD1 for D (5 bases). The germline V gene encodes CDR1 LNHDA and CDR2 SQIVND (reference sequence). V was clipped by 7 bases and J by 4 bases, with 13 bases between them. CDR3 length: 13 residues. Drawing the rest from reference TRBV19 and TRBJ1-1, the complete variable domain is DGGITQSPKYLFRKEGQNVTLSCEQNLNHDAMYWYRQDPGQGLRLIYYSQIVNDFQKGDIAEGYSVSREKKESFPLTVTSAQKNPTAFYLCASNMGPGTEAFFGQGTRLTVV.